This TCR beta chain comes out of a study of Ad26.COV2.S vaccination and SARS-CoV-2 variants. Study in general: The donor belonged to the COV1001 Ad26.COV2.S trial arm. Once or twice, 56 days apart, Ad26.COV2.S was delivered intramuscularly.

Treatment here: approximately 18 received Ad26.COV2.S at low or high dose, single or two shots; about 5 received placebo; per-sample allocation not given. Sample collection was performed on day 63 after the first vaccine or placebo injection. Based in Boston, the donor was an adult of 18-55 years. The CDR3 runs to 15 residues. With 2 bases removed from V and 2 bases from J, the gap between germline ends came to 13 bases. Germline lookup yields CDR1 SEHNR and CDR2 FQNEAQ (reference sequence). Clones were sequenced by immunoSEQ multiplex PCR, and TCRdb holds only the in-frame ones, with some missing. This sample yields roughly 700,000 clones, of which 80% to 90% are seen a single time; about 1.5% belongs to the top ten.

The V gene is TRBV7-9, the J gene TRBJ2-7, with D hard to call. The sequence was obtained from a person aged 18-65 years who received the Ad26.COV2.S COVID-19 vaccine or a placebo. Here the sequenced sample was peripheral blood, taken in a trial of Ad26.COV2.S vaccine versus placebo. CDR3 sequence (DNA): TGTGCCAGCAGCTTAAACTCGTGGGATCCCTACGAGCAGTACTTC. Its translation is CASSLNSWDPYEQYF. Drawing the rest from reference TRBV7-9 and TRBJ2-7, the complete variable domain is DTGVSQNPRHKITKRGQNVTFRCDPISEHNRLYWYRQTLGQGPEFLTYFQNEAQLEKSRLLSDRFSAERPKGSFSTLEIQRTEQGDSAMYLCASSLNSWDPYEQYFGPGTRLTVT.